One and the same sample provided the 30 T cell receptor beta chains below, sequenced in a study of T-cell memory formation after mild COVID-19. MiXCR, run by TCRdb on the 5' RACE reads, gives a single entry per CDR3 protein. Found here are 580,000 or so distinct CDR3 sequences, 17% of them singletons; the top ten hold roughly 8.2%. Material: PBMCs or a T cell subset sorted from them (not recorded which). The source is an adult woman who had mild COVID-19 (a few samples of this study predate the infection). Cell type and time point are not known.

The table lists this clonotype with many counts. The chain has TRBV7-9 and TRBJ2-7; TRBD2 aligns across 8 bases. Trimming at V came to 2 bases and at J to 2 bases, leaving 2 bases not matched to a gene. Germline V gene sequence: CDR1 SEHNR, CDR2 FQNEAQ (reference sequence). CDR3 length equals 14 residues. The CDR3, as DNA: TGTGCCAGCAGCTTAAGTAGCGGGGCCTACGAGCAGTACTTC. Translation gives CASSLSSGAYEQYF.

This clonotype turned up a few times. This sequence joins TRBV24-1 and TRBJ2-7; the D gene could be TRBD1 or TRBD2 (5 bases each). Germline V CDR1 and CDR2: KGHDR, SFDVKD. This CDR3 is built from 13 residues. The V end lost 7 bases, the J end lost 0 bases, and 9 bases lay between the germline ends. The CDR3 nucleotides are TGTGCCACCAGCAGGGACGGCTCCTACGAGCAGTACTTC. Protein: CATSRDGSYEQYF.

The chain combines TRBV12-5 with TRBJ1-2; D uncertain. V lost 3 bases and J 4 bases, leaving 15 bases between the germline ends. CDR1 and CDR2 (germline): LGHNT, FRNRAP. The CDR3 extends over 15 amino acids. CDR3 protein: CASGFSADGGYGYTF. The CDR3 DNA follows: TGTGCTAGTGGTTTTTCCGCAGATGGTGGCTATGGCTACACCTTC.

The chain uses TRBV11-3 and TRBJ2-7; 15 bases fit TRBD2. This CDR3 comprises 15 residues. The junction had 5 bases not matched to a gene; V was cut back by 5 bases and J by 6 bases. Looked up from germline, CDR1 is SGHNT and CDR2 is YENEEA. CDR3 DNA: TGTGCCAGCAGCCCAGGGACTAGCGGGAGGCCCGAGCAGTACTTC. Its protein product is CASSPGTSGRPEQYF.

The chain recombines TRBV6-1 with TRBJ2-7; a weak D match, TRBD2 (7 bases). From germline, CDR1 is MNHNS and CDR2 SASEGT. Trimming took 1 base from V and 0 from J, leaving 25 bases between them. The CDR3 contains 20 residues. This CDR3 is CASSEGGGRAGWFGSYEQYF. The DNA of the CDR3 is TGTGCCAGCAGTGAAGGGGGGGGCAGGGCCGGTTGGTTCGGCTCCTACGAGCAGTACTTC.

This clonotype appeared a few times. Here the CDR3 DNA reads TGTGCCAGTAGTCCTCGGACACCCAGCTCCTACAATGAGCAGTTCTTC. Protein product: CASSPRTPSSYNEQFF. The chain recombines TRBV19 with TRBJ2-1, with D tentatively TRBD1 (5 bases). The germline gives CDR1 LNHDA, CDR2 SQIVND (reference sequence). This CDR3 is 16 amino acids long. Trimming removed 5 bases from V and 0 bases from J, with 14 bases in between.

V usage is TRBV6-6 and J usage is TRBJ1-5; 10 bases map to TRBD1. The CDR3 length is 19 residues. V shed 2 bases, J shed 6 bases, and the junction held 16 bases outside the gene matches. Germline lookup yields CDR1 MNHNY and CDR2 SVGAGI (reference sequence). The CDR3 here is CASSYLRTGGRLGGQPQHF. The CDR3, as DNA: TGTGCCAGCAGTTACCTCCGGACAGGGGGGAGACTGGGTGGTCAGCCCCAGCATTTT.

The chain joins TRBV5-1 to TRBJ2-1; TRBD2 agrees at 8 bases. The CDR3 contains 15 residues. The germline V gene has CDR1 SGHRS and CDR2 YFSETQ. The V and J ends lost 3 bases and 5 bases, in that order; junction bases with no gene match: 7. This CDR3 is CASSSQAGGHNEQFF. CDR3 nucleotides: TGCGCCAGCAGCTCCCAGGCGGGGGGACACAATGAGCAGTTCTTC.

This chain connects TRBV7-2 to TRBJ2-1, with a weak D call TRBD2 (6 bases). CDR1 is SGHTA, CDR2 FQGNSA, per germline. V lost 8 bases and J lost 1, with 9 bases in between. The CDR3 has 13 residues. This CDR3 reads CASREFSYNEQFF. The CDR3 region has the DNA TGTGCCAGCCGGGAGTTTTCCTACAATGAGCAGTTCTTC. Full variable domain (rest looked up from reference TRBV7-2 and TRBJ2-1): GAGVSQSPSNKVTEKGKDVELRCDPISGHTALYWYRQSLGQGLEFLIYFQGNSAPDKSGLPSDRFSAERTGGSVSTLTIQRTQQEDSAVYLCASREFSYNEQFFGPGTRLTVL.

This clonotype was recorded at least ten times. The chain has TRBV12-3 or TRBV12-4 and TRBJ2-1; TRBD2 agrees at 8 bases. V trimming: 5 bases; J trimming: 3 bases; junction bases outside the gene matches: 6. This CDR3 contains 15 residues. The CDR3 here is CASSQLADDYNEQFF. The CDR3 nucleotides are TGTGCCAGCAGTCAACTAGCGGATGACTACAATGAGCAGTTCTTC.

This clonotype was observed a handful of times. The gene calls are TRBV6-6 and TRBJ2-1; D gene unclear. Germline CDR1 MNHNY, CDR2 SVGAGI (reference sequence). The CDR3 spans 13 residues. Trimming shortened V by 8 bases and J by 3 bases, and 11 bases separated the two germline ends. The CDR3 DNA reads TGTGCCAGCGGGGTCTCCTTCTACAATGAGCAGTTCTTC. Its translation: CASGVSFYNEQFF.

V is TRBV5-1 and J is TRBJ2-3; the D is unclear. V was clipped by 4 bases and J by 6 bases, with 12 bases between them. The germline CDR1 and CDR2 sequences are SGHRS and YFSETQ. The CDR3 is made up of 13 amino acids. The chain's CDR3 is CASSIQPTDTQYF. The CDR3 bases are TGCGCCAGCAGCATCCAACCCACGGATACGCAGTATTTT.

The rearrangement joins TRBV6-5 to TRBJ1-6; D might be TRBD1 (6 bases). The V and J ends lost 5 bases and 9 bases respectively, with 20 bases between them. Germline CDR1 MNHEY, CDR2 SVGAGI. CDR3 length: 16 amino acids. The CDR3 nucleotides read TGTGCCAGCAGTCCCCCACAGGCAGGGGCTCCTTCACCCCTCCACTTT. Translating it yields CASSPPQAGAPSPLHF.

The chain combines TRBV19 with TRBJ2-7; weak D call: TRBD2 (5 bases). Trimming stripped 1 base from V and 0 bases from J, with 10 bases between. This CDR3 spans 15 amino acids. Germline V gene data show CDR1 as LNHDA and CDR2 as SQIVND (reference sequence). DNA of the CDR3: TGTGCCAGTAGTATAGTGGGCGGGTCCTCCTACGAGCAGTACTTC. Its protein product is CASSIVGGSSYEQYF.

This clonotype turned up a few times. V usage is TRBV18 and J usage is TRBJ1-5; the D is unclear. The V and J ends lost 6 bases and 4 bases respectively, with 19 bases between them. Germline V gene lookup returns CDR1 KGHSH and CDR2 LQKENI. This CDR3 has 16 amino acids. CDR3 sequence: CASSAGPPSGNQPQHF. CDR3 in DNA: TGTGCCAGCTCGGCCGGGCCACCTTCGGGTAATCAGCCCCAGCATTTT.

The sample holds a few counts of this clonotype. V gene TRBV14 combines with J gene TRBJ2-1; 11 bases are a match to TRBD2. CDR3 length: 14 amino acids. CDR1 is SGHDN and CDR2 is FVKESK in the germline V gene. After removal of 4 bases from V and 5 bases from J, the junction contained 1 base not matched to a gene. CDR3: CASSPTSGNNEQFF. As DNA, the CDR3 is TGTGCCAGCAGCCCGACTAGCGGGAACAATGAGCAGTTCTTC.

This sequence joins TRBV7-8 and TRBJ2-3, with TRBD2 matching over 8 bases. Trimming at V came to 8 bases and at J to 2 bases, leaving 3 bases not matched to a gene. In germline, CDR1 is SGHVS, CDR2 FQNEAQ. The CDR3 is made up of 13 amino acids. CDR3 region: CASRGGSTDTQYF. CDR3 bases: TGTGCCAGCCGGGGGGGGTCCACAGATACGCAGTATTTT.

This chain connects TRBV7-9 to TRBJ1-4; weak D call: TRBD1 (5 bases). The CDR3 totals 19 residues. The germline CDR1 and CDR2 sequences are SEHNR and FQNEAQ (reference sequence). Trimming took 6 bases from V and 4 from J, leaving 27 bases between them. CDR3 sequence reads: CASRMSGIQDMAINEKLFF. CDR3 sequence (DNA): TGTGCCAGCAGAATGAGCGGAATACAGGACATGGCGATTAATGAAAAACTGTTTTTT.

This clonotype came up a few times. The chain couples TRBV20-1 to TRBJ1-2; TRBD1 agrees at 8 bases. The germline CDR1 and CDR2 sequences are DFQATT and SNEGSKA (reference sequence). The CDR3 has 14 amino acids. Trimming took 2 bases from V and 4 from J; bases not matched to a gene: 6. The DNA for the CDR3 is TGCAGTGCTAGATCGGACAGGGCAAGCTATGGCTACACCTTC. It translates to CSARSDRASYGYTF.

V gene TRBV14 combines with J gene TRBJ1-2; D is undetermined. The V end lost 1 base, the J end lost 4 bases, and 4 bases lay between the germline ends. CDR3 size: 12 residues. Per germline, CDR1 SGHDN and CDR2 FVKESK. The CDR3 nucleotides are TGTGCCAGCAGCCAAGCCGGCTATGGCTACACCTTC. Residues: CASSQAGYGYTF.

The chain joins TRBV12-5 to TRBJ2-7; unclear D gene. Germline loops: CDR1 LGHNT, CDR2 FRNRAP. The CDR3 sequence is 13 residues long. The ends were cut back, 4 bases at V and 3 bases at J, with 10 bases in the middle. Here the CDR3 DNA reads TGTGCTAGTGGTTCCGGGCCCGACTACGAGCAGTACTTC. Translated: CASGSGPDYEQYF.

This clonotype was detected only a few times. The rearrangement uses TRBV5-4 and TRBJ2-7; possibly TRBD2 for D (6 bases). This CDR3 has 14 residues. Germline lookup yields CDR1 SGHNT and CDR2 YYREEE (reference sequence). Trimming took 3 bases from V and 1 from J, leaving 11 bases between them. CDR3 in DNA: TGTGCCAGCAGCTCAGCAGGGAGGTCCTACGAGCAGTACTTC. It is translated as CASSSAGRSYEQYF.

This clonotype was seen only a few times. This sequence joins TRBV4-1 and TRBJ2-3, with 8 bases fitting TRBD2. The CDR3 covers 18 residues. The V segment lost 4 bases and the J segment 0 bases; nucleotides outside the gene matches: 12. Germline values: CDR1 MGHRA, CDR2 YSYEKL. The CDR3 reads CASSRATPQRGSTDTQYF. The CDR3 region has the DNA TGCGCCAGCAGCCGGGCTACCCCCCAGCGGGGGAGCACAGATACGCAGTATTTT.

The chain employs TRBV5-1 and TRBJ1-5, with TRBD1 matching over 8 bases. With 4 bases clipped from V and 6 bases from J, the junction kept 6 bases outside the gene matches. This CDR3 is built from 14 residues. Germline CDR1 SGHRS, CDR2 YFSETQ. The CDR3 is CASSRTGIGQPQHF. The CDR3 bases are TGCGCCAGCAGCCGGACAGGGATTGGTCAGCCCCAGCATTTT.

The CDR3 DNA sequence: TGCAGTGCTAGAGGCAGAGGGGAGCTGTTTTTT. It encodes CSARGRGELFF. V is TRBV20-1 and J is TRBJ2-2, with unresolved D. There are 11 residues in the CDR3. In germline, CDR1 is DFQATT, CDR2 SNEGSKA (reference sequence). The V end was cut by 1 base, the J end by 8 bases, with 5 bases between.

This clonotype was counted between two and nine times. The V gene is TRBV12-3 or TRBV12-4, the J gene TRBJ1-5, with 7 bases matching TRBD1. CDR3 length: 13 residues. V lost 6 bases and J lost 7; bases outside the gene matches: 6. The CDR3 reads CASRPGGGQPQHF. As DNA, the CDR3 is TGTGCCAGCAGACCAGGGGGTGGCCAGCCCCAGCATTTT.

The chain combines TRBV9 with TRBJ2-3; either TRBD1 or TRBD2 may supply D (5 bases each). The germline CDR1 and CDR2 sequences are SGDLS and YYNGEE. The CDR3 sequence is 17 residues long. Trimming shortened V by 4 bases and J by 2 bases, and 20 bases separated the two germline ends. The CDR3 here is CASSPAWGTTPTDTQYF. DNA of the CDR3: TGTGCCAGCAGCCCCGCATGGGGGACCACGCCCACAGATACGCAGTATTTT.

This clonotype was picked up a small number of times. This chain connects TRBV2 to TRBJ1-2, with D perhaps matching TRBD1 (6 bases). The CDR3 covers 14 residues. Deletions cut 6 bases from V and 5 bases from J, with 16 bases between. Germline V gene lookup returns CDR1 SNHLY and CDR2 FYNNEI. The CDR3 spells CASRMAGEGYGYTF. In DNA form, the CDR3 reads TGTGCCAGCAGGATGGCAGGGGAGGGGTATGGCTACACCTTC.

The gene calls are TRBV9 and TRBJ2-7; 7 bases align to TRBD1. Germline V CDR1 and CDR2: SGDLS, YYNGEE. The CDR3 runs to 14 residues. The ends lost 4 bases at V and 0 bases at J; junction bases unmatched: 4. CDR3 coding DNA: TGTGCCAGCAGCATATGGGACAGCTCCTACGAGCAGTACTTC. Amino acids: CASSIWDSSYEQYF. The entire variable domain, with the rest obtained from reference TRBV9 and TRBJ2-7, is as follows: DSGVTQTPKHLITATGQRVTLRCSPRSGDLSVYWYQQSLDQGLQFLIQYYNGEERAKGNILERFSAQQFPDLHSELNLSSLELGDSALYFCASSIWDSSYEQYFGPGTRLTVT.

This clonotype has just a few counts. J is TRBJ2-7 and V is TRBV6-1; D is uncertain. The V end lost 8 bases, the J end lost 5 bases, and 10 bases lay between the germline ends. Germline V CDR1 and CDR2: MNHNS, SASEGT. This CDR3 is built from 11 residues. This CDR3 is CASASPNEQYF. Here the CDR3 DNA reads TGTGCCAGCGCGTCCCCCAACGAGCAGTACTTC.